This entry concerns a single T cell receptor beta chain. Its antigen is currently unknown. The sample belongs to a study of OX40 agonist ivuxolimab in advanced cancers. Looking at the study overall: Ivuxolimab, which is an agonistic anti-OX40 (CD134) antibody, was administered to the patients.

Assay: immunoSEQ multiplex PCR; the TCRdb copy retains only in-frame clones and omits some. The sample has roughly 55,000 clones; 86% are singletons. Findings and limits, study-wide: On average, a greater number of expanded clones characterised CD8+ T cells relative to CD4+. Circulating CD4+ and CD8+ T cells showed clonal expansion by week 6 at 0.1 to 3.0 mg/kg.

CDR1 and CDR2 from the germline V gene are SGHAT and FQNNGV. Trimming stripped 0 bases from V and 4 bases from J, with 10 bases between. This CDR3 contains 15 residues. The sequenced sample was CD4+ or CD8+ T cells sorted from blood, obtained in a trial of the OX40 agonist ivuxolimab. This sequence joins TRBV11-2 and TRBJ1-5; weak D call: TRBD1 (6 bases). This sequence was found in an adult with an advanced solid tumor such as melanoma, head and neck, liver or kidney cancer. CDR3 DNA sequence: TGTGCCAGCAGCTTAGAGGCGGGGGCGAATCAGCCCCAGCATTTT. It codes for CASSLEAGANQPQHF.